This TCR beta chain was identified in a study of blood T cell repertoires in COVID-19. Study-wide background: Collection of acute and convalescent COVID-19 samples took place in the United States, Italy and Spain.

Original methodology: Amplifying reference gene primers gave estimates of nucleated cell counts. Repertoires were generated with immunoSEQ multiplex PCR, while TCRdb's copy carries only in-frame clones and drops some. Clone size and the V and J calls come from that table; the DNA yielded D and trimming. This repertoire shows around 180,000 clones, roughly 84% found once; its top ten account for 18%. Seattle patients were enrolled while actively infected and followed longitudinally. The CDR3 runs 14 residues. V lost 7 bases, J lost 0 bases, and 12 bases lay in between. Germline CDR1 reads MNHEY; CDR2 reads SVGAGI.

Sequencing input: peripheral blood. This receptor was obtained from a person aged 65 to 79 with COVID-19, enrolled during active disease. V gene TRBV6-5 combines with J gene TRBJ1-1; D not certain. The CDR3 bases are TGTGCCAGCATCTCCGGGGAAATGAACACTGAAGCTTTCTTT. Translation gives CASISGEMNTEAFF.